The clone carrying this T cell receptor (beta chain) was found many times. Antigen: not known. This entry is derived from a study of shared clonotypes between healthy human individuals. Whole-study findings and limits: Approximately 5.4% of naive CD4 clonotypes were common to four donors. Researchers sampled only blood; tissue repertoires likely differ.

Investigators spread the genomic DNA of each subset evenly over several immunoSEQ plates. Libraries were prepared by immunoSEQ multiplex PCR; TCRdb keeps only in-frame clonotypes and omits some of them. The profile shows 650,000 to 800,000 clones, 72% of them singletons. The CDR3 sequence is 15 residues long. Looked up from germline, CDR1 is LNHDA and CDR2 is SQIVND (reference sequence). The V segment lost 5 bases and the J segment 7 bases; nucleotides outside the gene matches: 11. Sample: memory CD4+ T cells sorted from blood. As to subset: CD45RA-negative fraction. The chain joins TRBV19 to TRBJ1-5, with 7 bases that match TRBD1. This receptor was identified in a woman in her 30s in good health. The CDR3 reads CASSAIDRVHQPQHF. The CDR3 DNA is TGTGCCAGTAGTGCAATCGACAGGGTCCACCAGCCCCAGCATTTT.